The T cell receptor beta chain under discussion was sequenced for a study of T cell responses to AZD1222 COVID-19 vaccine. Study-level findings and limits: The study sampled repertoires only after the peak T cell response.

Regarding this clone: The antigen is undetermined.

The CDR3 runs 17 residues. Germline CDR1 reads LNHNV; CDR2 reads YYDKDF (reference sequence). V lost 2 bases to trimming and J lost 8 bases; unmatched junction nucleotides: 12. Clones were read by immunoSEQ multiplex PCR, and TCRdb kept only the in-frame ones, dropping some. Among 110,000 to 150,000 clones listed, about 92% were seen once. This chain joins TRBV15 and TRBJ2-1, with TRBD1 matching 10 bases. The origin of this receptor is an adult in good health. The source material was peripheral blood, sampled on day 0 of AZD1222 vaccination. The CDR3 DNA is TGTGCCACCAGCAGACCACGCGGGGGACAGGGGAGGGATGAGCAGTTCTTC. This translates into CATSRPRGGQGRDEQFF.